This T cell receptor (beta chain) was identified in a study of neoadjuvant anti-PD-1 for oral cavity cancer. Overall study context: Around day 43, patients without progression received a fourth nivolumab dose before surgery. The study, taken as a whole, reports: Higher pretreatment Treg/Th17 ratios tracked higher pretreatment blood clonality.

As for this clone: Its target is unknown.

Germline V gene lookup returns CDR1 LNHNV and CDR2 YYDKDF (reference sequence). The CDR3 loop spans 16 amino acids. After removal of 8 bases from V and 1 base from J, the junction contained 11 bases not matched to a gene. This table comes from immunoSEQ multiplex PCR, and its TCRdb copy is limited to in-frame clones, with some not included. Of some 12,000 clones detected, about 67% appear once; the ten largest clones hold approximately 7%. The genes are TRBV15 and TRBJ2-4, with 7 positions matching TRBD2. Material: tumor tissue, obtained before nivolumab (anti-PD-1) treatment. This TCR was sampled from a person aged 35 to 85 with oral cavity squamous cell carcinoma. The donor label of this sample is uncertain. CDR3 loop: CATRRGDLGAKNIQYF. The CDR3 DNA sequence: TGTGCCACCCGCCGGGGGGATCTAGGGGCCAAAAACATTCAGTACTTC.